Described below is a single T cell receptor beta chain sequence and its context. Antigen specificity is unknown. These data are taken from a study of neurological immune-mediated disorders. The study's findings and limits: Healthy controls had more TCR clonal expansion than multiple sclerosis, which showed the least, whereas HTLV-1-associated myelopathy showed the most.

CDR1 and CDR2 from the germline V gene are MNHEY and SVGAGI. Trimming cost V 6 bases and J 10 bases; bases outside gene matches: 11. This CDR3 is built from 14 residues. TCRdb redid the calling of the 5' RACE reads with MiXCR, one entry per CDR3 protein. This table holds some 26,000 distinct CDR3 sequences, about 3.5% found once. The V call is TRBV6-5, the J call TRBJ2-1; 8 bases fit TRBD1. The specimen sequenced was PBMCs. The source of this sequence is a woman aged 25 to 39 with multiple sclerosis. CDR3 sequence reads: CASSPPGQGDEQFF. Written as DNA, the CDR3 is TGTGCCAGCAGCCCACCCGGACAGGGAGACGAGCAGTTCTTC.